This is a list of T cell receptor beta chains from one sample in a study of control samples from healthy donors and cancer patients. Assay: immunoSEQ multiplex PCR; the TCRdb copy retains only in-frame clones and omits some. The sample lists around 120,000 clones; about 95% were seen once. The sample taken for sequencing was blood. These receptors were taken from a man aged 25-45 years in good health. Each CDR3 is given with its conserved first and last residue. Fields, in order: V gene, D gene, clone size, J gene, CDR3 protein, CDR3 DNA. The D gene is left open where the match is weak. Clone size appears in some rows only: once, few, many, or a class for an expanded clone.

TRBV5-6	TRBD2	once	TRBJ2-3	CASSGLAGDPDTQYF	TGTGCCAGCAGCGGACTAGCGGGGGACCCAGATACGCAGTATTTT
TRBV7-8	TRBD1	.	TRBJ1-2	CASSLLPGQGAQGGGYTF	TGTGCCAGCAGCTTACTACCTGGACAGGGGGCGCAGGGCGGAGGCTACACCTTC
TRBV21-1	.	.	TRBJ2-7	CASSKVSRQREPYEQYF	TGTGCCAGCAGCAAAGTATCAAGACAGAGAGAACCCTACGAGCAGTACTTC
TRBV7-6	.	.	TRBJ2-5	CASSSPYGPQETQYF	TGTGCCAGCAGCTCCCCCTACGGGCCCCAAGAGACCCAGTACTTC
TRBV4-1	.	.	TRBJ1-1	CASSKVNTEAFF	TGCGCCAGCAGCAAGGTGAACACTGAAGCTTTCTTT
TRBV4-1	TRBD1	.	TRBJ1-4	CASSPTGSEKLFF	TGCGCCAGCAGTCCGACAGGGAGTGAAAAACTGTTTTTT
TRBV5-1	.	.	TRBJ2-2	CASRGGAGTDTGELFF	TGCGCCAGCCGAGGAGGGGCGGGGACCGACACCGGGGAGCTGTTTTTT
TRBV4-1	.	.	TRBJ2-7	CASSQDLATGGREQYF	TGCGCCAGCAGCCAAGATCTCGCGACAGGAGGAAGGGAGCAGTACTTC
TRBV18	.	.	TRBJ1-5	CASSPRNSNQPQHF	TGTGCCAGCTCACCCAGGAATAGCAATCAGCCCCAGCATTTT
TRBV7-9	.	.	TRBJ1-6	CASSLEGLRALHF	TGTGCCAGCAGCTTAGAAGGGTTAAGGGCCCTCCACTTT
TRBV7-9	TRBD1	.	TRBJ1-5	CASTGQGNQPQHF	TGTGCCAGCACCGGACAGGGGAATCAGCCCCAGCATTTT
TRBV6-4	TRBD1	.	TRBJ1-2	CASRRDRGTGGYTF	TGTGCCAGCCGGCGGGACAGGGGTACCGGTGGCTACACCTTC
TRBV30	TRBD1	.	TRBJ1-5	CAWSVETQGAFNQPQHF	TGTGCCTGGAGTGTGGAGACCCAGGGGGCTTTCAATCAGCCCCAGCATTTT
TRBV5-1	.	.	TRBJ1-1	CASSVDGPQNTEAFF	TGCGCCAGCAGCGTAGACGGGCCCCAGAACACTGAAGCTTTCTTT
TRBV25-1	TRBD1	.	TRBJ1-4	CASSARSRGLTNEKLFF	TGTGCCAGCAGTGCCCGATCCAGGGGGTTAACTAATGAAAAACTGTTTTTT
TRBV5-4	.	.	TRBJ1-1	CASSKGDTEAFF	TGTGCCAGCAGTAAGGGGGACACTGAAGCTTTCTTT